This T cell receptor beta chain is from a study of blood T cell repertoires in COVID-19. Study context: Researchers got acute and convalescent COVID-19 samples from the United States, Italy and Spain. The cDNA or gDNA used as material had been derived from T cells, B-cell-depleted T cells, or PBMCs.

Per the authors' pipeline: Amplification from reference gene primers served as the basis for estimated nucleated cell counts. The repertoire was sequenced with immunoSEQ multiplex PCR; TCRdb's copy has only in-frame clones and lacks some. For V, J and clone size, that table is used; D and trimming come from the DNA. Found here are approximately 230,000 clones, 87% of them singletons; the top ten hold about 6%. Clinical history as reported by participants underpinned cohort assignment. The CDR3 length is 14 residues. Trimming took off 3 bases at V and 0 bases at J, with 8 bases between the two ends. Germline CDR1 and CDR2: SGHNT and YYREEE (reference sequence).

The sequenced material came from PBMCs or T cells enriched from blood (not recorded which). This receptor was obtained from a young woman with acute COVID-19. V gene TRBV5-4 combines with J gene TRBJ2-3; possible D gene TRBD2, 6 bases. The CDR3 is CASSYTSSTDTQYF. The CDR3 DNA is TGTGCCAGCAGCTACACTAGCAGCACAGATACGCAGTATTTT.